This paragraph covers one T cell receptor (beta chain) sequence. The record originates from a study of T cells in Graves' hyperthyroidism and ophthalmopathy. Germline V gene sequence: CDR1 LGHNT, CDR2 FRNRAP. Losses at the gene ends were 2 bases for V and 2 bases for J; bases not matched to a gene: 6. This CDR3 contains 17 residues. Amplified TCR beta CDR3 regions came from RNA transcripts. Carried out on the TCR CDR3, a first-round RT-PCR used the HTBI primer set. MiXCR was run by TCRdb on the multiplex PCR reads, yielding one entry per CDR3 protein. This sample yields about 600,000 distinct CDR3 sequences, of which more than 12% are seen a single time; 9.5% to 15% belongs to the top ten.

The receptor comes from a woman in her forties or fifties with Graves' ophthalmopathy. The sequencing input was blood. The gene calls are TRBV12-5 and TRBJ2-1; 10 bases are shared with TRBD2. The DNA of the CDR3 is TGTGCTAGTGGTTTGATGACTAGCGGGTACCCCTACAATGAGCAGTTCTTC. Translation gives CASGLMTSGYPYNEQFF.